Below, one T cell receptor beta chain is given with its context. Its binding antigen is unknown. No much larger clone exists at a distance of one base, and base qualities are not known. The sample is drawn from a study of cytomegalovirus exposure and HLA in healthy donors (dated by TCRdb to the late 2010s). Regarding the research as a whole: An earlier analysis of roughly 630 of the donors reported 250 to 300 Gb of sequence data and roughly 110 million unique TCR beta sequences from 150 million to 200 million T cells. Roughly 290 gigabases of sequencing data and around 80 million unique TCR sequences made up an early release that covered approximately 700 HLA-typed donors. Of the approximately 400 genotyped donors, approximately 80% were placed in the genetic ancestry cluster associated with self-reported Caucasian donors. The study aimed to test whether signatures of past pathogen exposure could be identified by cataloging public T cell receptors. Using immunosequencing, the study profiled T cell repertoires from roughly 650 subjects and related those repertoires to cytomegalovirus serostatus. In addition to the first cohort of 650 to 750 subjects, a separate validation cohort of 100 to 150 different subjects was used. To predict cytomegalovirus infection status, the study brought together high-throughput TCR immunosequencing, statistical association of individual TCRs with disease status, and machine learning. A later analysis re-examined previously published TCR beta repertoires from roughly 650 donors and added high-resolution HLA genotyping to investigate patterns of TCR occurrence. The later analysis used no new phenotypic data to find candidate immune exposures, relying instead on TCR beta sequences and their occurrence across donors. An earlier analysis of approximately 630 of the donors applied high-throughput TCR beta sequencing to assess whether each TCR beta V gene segment acted as functional or pseudogenic. Donor age, sex, ethnicity and CMV serostatus were compiled together with the repertoire data. A later genetic analysis used genome-wide SNP genotypes for about 55% of the 666 donors, treating that subset as a discovery cohort. All discovery cohort repertoires had been generated on a single sequencing platform. HLA typing covered class I and class II loci at four-digit resolution. The number of typed donors differed by locus: roughly 629-640 for A, B, C, DRB1 and DQB1; 522 for DQA1; about 600 for DPA1; and 400 to 480 for DPB1. Because of strong linkage in the cohort, five DR-DQ haplotypes were treated as single units for association and clustering. Across 398 genotyped donors of the cohort, an average of about 250,000 unique TCR beta nucleotide sequences per donor were sequenced, and around 20% of those sequences were non-productive. Overall study outcomes, separate from this receptor: A further reported finding was that TCR beta sequences accurately predicted the HLA-A and HLA-B alleles for most subjects in the first cohort. Correlated functional status among segregating V segments might reflect linkage disequilibrium, but an unknown experimental factor could not be ruled out. In a later analysis, HLA-associated TCR beta chains showed more clonal expansion and lower generation probabilities than non-associated chains that were equally common. In a later genetic analysis, fewer N-insertions in productive TCRs were reported among donors in an Asian-associated ancestry cluster than the roughly 670-donor mean. Most CMV-associated TCR beta chains appeared to be HLA-restricted in a later analysis, and the HLA associations seemed to be driven largely by CMV exposure. In this cohort, only TCR beta chains were sequenced, and detectable features were limited by the absence of alpha or paired-chain data. Some IMGT-functional V segments, including TRBV6-2 and TRBV6-3, could not be distinguished by the 87-base-pair reads and were therefore excluded. Across donors, most TCR sequences were observed very rarely, whereas some public TCRs were present in many individuals. In the study, 150 to 200 TCR beta chains were listed as associated with cytomegalovirus. Cytomegalovirus status was reported to be diagnosed by the classifier with high specificity and sensitivity in both the original and validation cohorts. Specific HLA alleles were associated with 16,951 TCR beta sequences at a false discovery rate of 0.05 in a later analysis. In an earlier analysis of some 500 of the donors, most TCR beta V segments appeared in productive rearrangements about 90% or about 30% of the time, broadly matching IMGT annotations. Assigning TCR associations to individual alleles was difficult when HLA alleles, especially DR and DQ, strongly co-occurred. According to a later analysis, TCR association rates differed among HLA loci, with DRB1 alleles showing the most associated TCRs and HLA-C alleles showing the fewest. Over 15 rarely observed V segments, including chromosome 9 orphons, were excluded from the earlier analysis of approximately 500 of the donors because counts were too low. Several of the top co-occurrence clusters appeared to be linked to parvovirus B19, influenza, CMV and Epstein-Barr virus, according to a later analysis. A few of the identified cytomegalovirus-associated TCR beta chains were confirmed in vitro to be specific for cytomegalovirus antigens. A group of highly shared sequence variants was considered likely to be a technical artifact of the sequencing pipeline. Presence/absence analyses assumed roughly uniform sequencing depth across donors, an assumption that may not hold. The authors suggested that the approach could potentially be extended to other disease states and immunological phenotypes. In a later genetic analysis, a missense DCLRE1C variant was associated with V-gene and J-gene trimming of TCR beta chains, and the association was replicated in an independent cohort. HLA typing was unavailable for some donors at each locus, so association tests used only the typed subset. The only immune exposure information available for the cohort was CMV serostatus.

The V end gives up 0 bases and the J end 4 bases, leaving 3 bases in the junction not matched to a gene. Taken from cysteine to phenylalanine, the CDR3 has 15 residues. Here the CDR3 DNA is all that survives: 45 bases in frame from base 1. Via the germline V gene, CDR1 is SGDLS and CDR2 YYNGEE. In total, approximately 700 healthy bone marrow donors made up the cohort. At the time of sampling, every cohort member was nominally healthy, though immune exposures that went unrecorded were likely present. The donor tested CMV seropositive and was one of the 289 seropositive cohort members. Each donor provided a peripheral blood sample, and peripheral blood mononuclear cells were used for TCR beta sequencing. The Qiagen DNeasy Blood Extraction Kit was used to extract genomic DNA from the blood cell samples. The protocol used for the library was the immunoSEQ multiplex PCR assay. For the multiplex PCR, a mixture combining 60 forward primers for TCR Vbeta segments and 13 reverse primers for TCR Jbeta segments was used. The CDR3 region of rearranged TCR beta genes was amplified from genomic DNA with a multiplex PCR assay. On the Illumina HiSeq System, the amplified TCR beta libraries were sequenced as 87-base-pair reads. In the authors' own workflow: Across the 670 or so repertoires, a later analysis counted roughly 84 million unique TCR beta chains, 9.5 million to 12 million of which were shared by at least two donors. A nearest-neighbor algorithm error-corrected the raw reads and collapsed the reads into unique sequences, merging closely related sequences to remove PCR and sequencing errors. V, D and J gene segments were assigned by aligning CDR3 sequences to IMGT reference sequences. Each retained sequence needed at least a six-nucleotide match to both a V gene segment and a J gene segment. A rearrangement was called productive if the CDR3 had no stop codons and remained in frame with V and J, and every other rearrangement was called non-productive. Following IMGT convention, CDR3 was defined as the stretch from the second conserved V-encoded cysteine to the conserved J-encoded phenylalanine. The earlier analysis of a few hundred of the donors excluded any sequence lacking an unambiguous match to a single V gene segment. In an earlier analysis of several hundred of the donors, V segments were called functional above 56.7% productive rearrangements and were called segregating when the between-donor standard deviation exceeded 5%. A statistical classification framework was built to diagnose cytomegalovirus status from the catalog of TCR beta chain sequences. In a later analysis, V and J genes were assigned by comparing TCR nucleotide sequences against IMGT/GENE-DB human TR gene sequences. The TCRdist pipeline was used in a later analysis to assign CDR3 sequences and most-parsimonious VDJ recombination scenarios. In a later analysis, each TCR beta chain was defined by its CDR3 amino acid sequence together with its V-gene family, and reads lacking a unique V-gene family were excluded. A later analysis removed 592 highly shared, low-generation-probability nucleotide sequences to deal with suspected cross-contamination and a sequencing artifact. For each public chain, a later analysis derived a clonal expansion index from normalized ranks of inferred template counts within each repertoire. In a later analysis, generation probabilities were computed with a VDJ recombination model fitted to out-of-frame rearrangements, and the resulting probabilities were checked against IGoR. In a later analysis, hypergeometric tests were used to score TCR-TCR, TCR-HLA and TCR-CMV co-occurrence, with a repertoire-size bias correction applied to TCR pairs. To estimate false discovery rates, a later analysis permuted the HLA or CMV assignments 20 times. A later analysis grouped co-occurring TCRs with DBSCAN, adding TCRdist sequence similarity when clustering within HLA-allele-positive subsets. Repertoires with fewer than 30,000 or more than 120,000 public chains, plus five repertoires with anomalous nucleotide sharing, were excluded from co-occurrence clustering. This immuneACCESS table, as held by TCRdb, lists in-frame sequences with V and J called but not all clones. Of the missing ones, under half trace to an unresolved V gene in checked studies; the others have no known cause. Clone size and the V and J calls come from that table; the DNA yielded D and trimming. The table for this sample lists more than 85,000 clones; around three quarters of them were counted only once. About 4.2% of the sample is taken by the ten largest.

What was sequenced was PBMCs. The receptor comes from a woman aged 45 to 65 in good health and CMV-seropositive. The V gene is TRBV9 and the J gene is TRBJ2-3; 9 central bases correspond to TRBD1. The CDR3 amino acid sequence is: CASSVVGQGADTQYF. The DNA sequence follows: TGTGCCAGCAGCGTAGTGGGACAGGGAGCAGATACGCAGTATTTT.